This entry describes one T cell receptor beta chain. Its antigen is not identified. This record comes from a study of T cells in Graves' hyperthyroidism and ophthalmopathy. The study, taken as a whole, reports: Stable hyperthyroidism was told apart from ophthalmopathy by a model built on 13 V-J features.

Amplification of TCR beta CDR3 regions was performed using RNA transcripts as template. A set of HTBI primers served as the primers for a first-round RT-PCR of the TCR CDR3. TCRdb passed the multiplex PCR reads through MiXCR, listing each CDR3 protein once. The sample consists of over 700,000 distinct CDR3 sequences, over 15% of them appearing once. The hyperthyroidism patients had all been newly diagnosed, and their disease duration was under 2 months. Their ages ranged from 18 to 65 years. Together with thyroid ultrasound, orbital computed tomography, serum thyroxine and TRAb, clinical symptoms were used for diagnoses. Trimming left V 3 bases short and J 7 bases short, with 13 bases between. CDR3 length: 14 residues. Germline assignment: CDR1 LNHDA and CDR2 SQIVND (reference sequence).

The sample consisted of blood. V usage is TRBV19 and J usage is TRBJ1-5; no definite D call. This receptor was taken from a woman aged 45-60 years with Graves' hyperthyroidism that later progressed to Graves' ophthalmopathy. The CDR3, as DNA: TGTGCCAGTAGTATTGGGGTCCCTATACAGCCCCAGCATTTT. It specifies CASSIGVPIQPQHF.